This T cell receptor (beta chain) was recorded in a study of T-cell reconstitution after alpha-beta-depleted transplantation in children. During its preparation, the TCRbeta library received unique molecular identifiers. MiXCR, run by TCRdb on the PCR reads, gives a single entry per CDR3 protein. The sample consists of hundreds of thousands of distinct CDR3 sequences, about an eighth of them appearing once. CDR3 size: 14 residues. From germline, CDR1 is SGHDT and CDR2 YYEEEE. V was shortened by 4 bases and J by 9 bases, with 17 bases between the two germline ends. The starting material was PBMCs, obtained before TCRalphabeta/CD19-depleted stem cell transplant. This sequence joins TRBV5-6 and TRBJ2-1; D ambiguous. This clonotype was sampled from a girl aged 2-10 years with congenital amegakaryocytic thrombocytopenia, due to receive a stem cell transplant. CDR3 residues: CASSPLLASSEQFF. Written as DNA, the CDR3 is TGTGCCAGCAGCCCACTACTGGCGTCGAGTGAGCAGTTCTTC.